The rows below give T cell receptor beta chains drawn from one sample of a study of vaccination and CD4 T cells after COVID-19. These receptors' antigens are unknown. TCRdb reanalysed the PCR reads using MiXCR and keeps one entry per CDR3 protein. The data hold roughly 9,900 distinct CDR3 sequences, with 51% observed a single time. The sample comprised CD4+ T cells from blood, cultured in vitro. The receptors come from a human donor who had recovered from COVID-19. CDR3s include the opening cysteine and the closing phenylalanine or tryptophan. The D gene is left open where the match is weak. Rows may omit the clone size; those that give it use once, few, many or a size class.

cdr3_aa cdr3_nt j_call clone_size v_call cdr3_length d_call
CASSLVGNNEQFF TGTGCCAGCAGCTTGGTAGGGAACAATGAGCAGTTCTTC TRBJ2-1 NA TRBV5-4 13 NA
CASRLMTHSNQPQHF TGCGCCAGCCGGCTTATGACCCATAGCAATCAGCCCCAGCATTTT TRBJ1-5 few TRBV10-1 15 NA
CASSFSQRETQYF TGTGCCAGCAGCTTTAGTCAGAGGGAGACCCAGTACTTC TRBJ2-5 few TRBV7-2 13 NA
CASSYRTGGNSPLHF TGTGCCAGCAGCTACCGGACAGGGGGTAATTCACCCCTCCACTTT TRBJ1-6 NA TRBV7-9 15 TRBD1
CASSHRDRDTGELFF TGTGCCAGCAGCCACCGGGACAGGGACACCGGGGAGCTGTTTTTT TRBJ2-2 NA TRBV7-2 15 TRBD1
CASSVDTGVDTQYF TGTGCCAGCAGCGTAGACACAGGGGTAGATACGCAGTATTTT TRBJ2-3 NA TRBV9 14 TRBD1
CAWSGRTSVDNEQFF TGTGCCTGGAGTGGGAGGACTAGCGTCGACAATGAGCAGTTCTTC TRBJ2-1 once TRBV30 15 TRBD2
CASSPIGGETQYF TGTGCCAGCAGCCCAATTGGAGGCGAGACCCAGTACTTC TRBJ2-5 NA TRBV7-2 13 NA
CASRSTGDTTDTQYF TGTGCCAGCAGGTCCACGGGGGATACCACAGATACGCAGTATTTT TRBJ2-3 NA TRBV6-1 15 NA
CASSPAGNQPQHF TGTGCCAGCAGCCCGGCTGGAAATCAGCCCCAGCATTTT TRBJ1-5 NA TRBV5-6 13 NA
CATSRRGAPLGNQPQHF TGTGCCACCAGCAGACGGGGGGCCCCACTAGGCAATCAGCCCCAGCATTTT TRBJ1-5 few TRBV15 17 NA
CASSYPDTEAFF TGTGCCAGCAGTTACCCGGACACTGAAGCTTTCTTT TRBJ1-1 NA TRBV6-5 12 NA
CASSQELGDTQYF TGTGCCAGCAGCCAGGAGCTGGGGGATACGCAGTATTTT TRBJ2-3 NA TRBV14 13 NA
CASSLGAGGLTGELFF TGTGCCAGCAGCTTAGGGGCGGGGGGGCTAACCGGGGAGCTGTTTTTT TRBJ2-2 once TRBV7-2 16 TRBD2
CASSVASTDTQYF TGTGCCAGCAGCGTAGCTAGCACAGATACGCAGTATTTT TRBJ2-3 NA TRBV9 13 NA
CASSFYGNNEQFF TGTGCCAGCAGTTTCTACGGGAACAATGAGCAGTTCTTC TRBJ2-1 NA TRBV6-2/TRBV6-3 13 NA
CASSTRITGVLNTEAFF TGTGCCAGTAGTACTCGGATAACGGGGGTTTTGAACACTGAAGCTTTCTTT TRBJ1-1 NA TRBV19 17 NA
CASSLDQGFNGYTF TGTGCCAGCAGCTTAGACCAGGGATTTAATGGCTACACCTTC TRBJ1-2 NA TRBV7-9 14 NA
CASSLDSGGAKDTQYF TGCGCCAGCAGCTTGGATAGCGGGGGGGCCAAAGATACGCAGTATTTT TRBJ2-3 NA TRBV5-1 16 TRBD2
CASRERDNLNYGYTF TGTGCCAGCAGGGAACGGGACAACCTTAACTATGGCTACACCTTC TRBJ1-2 few TRBV6-1 15 NA
CASSFQTASGANVLTF TGTGCCAGCAGCTTCCAGACAGCCTCTGGGGCCAACGTCCTGACTTTC TRBJ2-6 NA TRBV7-8 16 NA
CASSLAQGRSGYTF TGTGCCAGCAGCTTGGCGCAGGGTCGGTCCGGCTACACCTTC TRBJ1-2 once TRBV5-4 14 NA
CASTEGGELAKNIQYF TGTGCCAGCACTGAGGGAGGTGAGCTAGCCAAAAACATTCAGTACTTC TRBJ2-4 few TRBV6-4 16 NA
CSARGLAGSDTQYF TGCAGTGCTAGAGGACTAGCGGGGTCAGATACGCAGTATTTT TRBJ2-3 few TRBV20-1 14 TRBD2
CASSLGPFGTGFSPLHF TGTGCCAGCAGCTTAGGGCCTTTTGGGACAGGTTTTTCACCCCTCCACTTT TRBJ1-6 NA TRBV11-2 17 TRBD1
CASSLAPTDTQYF TGTGCCAGCAGCTTAGCACCCACAGATACGCAGTATTTT TRBJ2-3 few TRBV7-7 13 NA
CASRTSGGGEQFF TGTGCCAGCCGGACTAGCGGGGGGGGTGAGCAGTTCTTC TRBJ2-1 NA TRBV2 13 TRBD2
CASSLSGGSSYNEQFF TGTGCCAGCAGTTTAAGCGGGGGTAGCTCCTACAATGAGCAGTTCTTC TRBJ2-1 NA TRBV2 16 TRBD2
CAWSVHGGPATF TGTGCCTGGAGTGTACATGGGGGGCCCGCCACCTTC TRBJ1-2 few TRBV30 12 NA
CASSRPGTGLSAFF TGTGCCAGCAGCCGTCCCGGGACAGGGCTCAGCGCTTTCTTT TRBJ1-1 few TRBV5-4 14 TRBD1
CASSLVGGGTDTQYF TGTGCCAGCAGCTTGGTCGGGGGTGGCACAGATACGCAGTATTTT TRBJ2-3 NA TRBV5-4 15 NA
CASSPLAATGREQPQHF TGTGCCAGCTCACCACTTGCCGCAACGGGCAGGGAGCAGCCCCAGCATTTT TRBJ1-5 NA TRBV18 17 NA
CASSYRGGLDEQFF TGTGCCAGCAGCTACAGAGGGGGCCTCGATGAGCAGTTCTTC TRBJ2-1 once TRBV5-3 14 TRBD1
CASSIGGQGTLHF TGTGCCAGTAGTATTGGGGGACAGGGTACCCTCCACTTT TRBJ1-6 NA TRBV19 13 TRBD1
CASSAKRQGAYQVQPQHF TGTGCCAGCAGTGCCAAAAGACAGGGGGCATATCAGGTTCAGCCCCAGCATTTT TRBJ1-5 NA TRBV6-1 18 TRBD1
CASSRTDNYGYTF TGTGCCAGCAGCAGGACAGACAACTATGGCTACACCTTC TRBJ1-2 NA TRBV7-9 13 NA
CASSESIPADTQYF TGCGCCAGCAGTGAGTCGATTCCAGCAGATACGCAGTATTTT TRBJ2-3 NA TRBV10-1 14 NA
CASSDLQGSGELFF TGTGCCAGCAGTGACTTACAGGGGTCCGGGGAGCTGTTTTTT TRBJ2-2 few TRBV6-4 14 TRBD1
CASSGRWDRTDTQYF TGTGCCAGTTCCGGTCGATGGGACAGGACAGATACGCAGTATTTT TRBJ2-3 NA TRBV19 15 TRBD1